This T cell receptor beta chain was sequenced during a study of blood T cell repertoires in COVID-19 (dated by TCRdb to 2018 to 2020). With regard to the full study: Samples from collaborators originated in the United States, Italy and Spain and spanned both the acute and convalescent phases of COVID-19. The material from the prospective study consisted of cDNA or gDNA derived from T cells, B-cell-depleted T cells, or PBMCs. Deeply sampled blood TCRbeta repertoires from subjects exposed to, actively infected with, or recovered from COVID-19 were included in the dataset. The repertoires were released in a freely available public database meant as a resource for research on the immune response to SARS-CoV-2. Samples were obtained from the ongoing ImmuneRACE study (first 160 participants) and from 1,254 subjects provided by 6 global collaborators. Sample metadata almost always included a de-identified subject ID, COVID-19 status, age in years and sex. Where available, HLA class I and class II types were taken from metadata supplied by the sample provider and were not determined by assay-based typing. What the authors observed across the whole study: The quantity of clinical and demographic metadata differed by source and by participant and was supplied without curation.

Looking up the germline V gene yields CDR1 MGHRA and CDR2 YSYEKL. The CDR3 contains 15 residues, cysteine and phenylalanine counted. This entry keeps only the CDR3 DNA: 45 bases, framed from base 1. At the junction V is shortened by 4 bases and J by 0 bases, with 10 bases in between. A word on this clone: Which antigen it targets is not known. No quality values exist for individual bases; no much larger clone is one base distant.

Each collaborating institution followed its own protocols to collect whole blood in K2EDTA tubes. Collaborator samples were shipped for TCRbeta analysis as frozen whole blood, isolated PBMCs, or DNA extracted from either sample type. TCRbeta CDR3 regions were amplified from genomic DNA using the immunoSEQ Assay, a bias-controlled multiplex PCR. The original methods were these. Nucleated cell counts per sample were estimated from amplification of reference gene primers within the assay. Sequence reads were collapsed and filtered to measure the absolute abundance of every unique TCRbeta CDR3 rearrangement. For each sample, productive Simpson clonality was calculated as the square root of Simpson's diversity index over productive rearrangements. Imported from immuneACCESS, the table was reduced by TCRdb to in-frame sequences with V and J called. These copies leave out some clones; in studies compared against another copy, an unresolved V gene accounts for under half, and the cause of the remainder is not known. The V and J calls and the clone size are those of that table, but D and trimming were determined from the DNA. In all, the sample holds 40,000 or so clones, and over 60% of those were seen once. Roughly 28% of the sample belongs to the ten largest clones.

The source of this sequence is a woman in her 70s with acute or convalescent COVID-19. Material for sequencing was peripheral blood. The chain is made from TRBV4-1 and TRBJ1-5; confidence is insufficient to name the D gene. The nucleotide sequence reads TGCGCCAGCAGCCCGAACATCGATAGCAATCAGCCCCAGCATTTT. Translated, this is CASSPNIDSNQPQHF.